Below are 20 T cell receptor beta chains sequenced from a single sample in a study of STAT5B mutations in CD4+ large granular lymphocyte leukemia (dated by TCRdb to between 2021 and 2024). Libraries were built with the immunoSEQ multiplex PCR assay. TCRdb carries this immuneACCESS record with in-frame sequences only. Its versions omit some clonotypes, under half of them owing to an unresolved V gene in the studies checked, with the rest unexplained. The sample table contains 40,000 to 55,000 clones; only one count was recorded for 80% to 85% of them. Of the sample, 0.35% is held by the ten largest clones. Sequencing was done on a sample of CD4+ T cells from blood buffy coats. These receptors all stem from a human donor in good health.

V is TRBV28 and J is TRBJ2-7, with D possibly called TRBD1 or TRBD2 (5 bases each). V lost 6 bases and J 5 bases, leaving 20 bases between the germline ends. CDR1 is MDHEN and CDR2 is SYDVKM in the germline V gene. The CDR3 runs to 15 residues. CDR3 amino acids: CASSPRGRLRNEQYF. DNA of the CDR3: TGTGCCAGCAGCCCCCGGGGCAGGTTGAGGAACGAGCAGTACTTC.

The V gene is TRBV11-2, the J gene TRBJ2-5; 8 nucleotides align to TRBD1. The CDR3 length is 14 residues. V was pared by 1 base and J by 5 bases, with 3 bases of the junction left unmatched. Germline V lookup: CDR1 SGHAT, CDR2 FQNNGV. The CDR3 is CASSLVRGRETQYF. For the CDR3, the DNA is TGTGCCAGCAGCTTAGTCAGGGGGCGGGAGACCCAGTACTTC.

CDR3 coding DNA: TGTGCCAGCAGCCCCAATCTAGCGGGAGTTAGCTACGAGCAGTACTTC. This codes for CASSPNLAGVSYEQYF. The chain couples TRBV7-6 to TRBJ2-7; TRBD2 aligns across 10 bases. There are 16 residues in the CDR3. Germline values: CDR1 SGHVS, CDR2 FNYEAQ. Unmatched junction bases numbered 10, after V lost 5 bases and J lost 3 bases.

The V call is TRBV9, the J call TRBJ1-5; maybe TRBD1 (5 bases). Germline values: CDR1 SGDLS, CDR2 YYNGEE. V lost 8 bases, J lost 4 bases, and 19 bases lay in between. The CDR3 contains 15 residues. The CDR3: CASSSTGTGNQPQHF. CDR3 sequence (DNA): TGTGCCAGTTCGTCAACCGGGACGGGTAATCAGCCCCAGCATTTT.

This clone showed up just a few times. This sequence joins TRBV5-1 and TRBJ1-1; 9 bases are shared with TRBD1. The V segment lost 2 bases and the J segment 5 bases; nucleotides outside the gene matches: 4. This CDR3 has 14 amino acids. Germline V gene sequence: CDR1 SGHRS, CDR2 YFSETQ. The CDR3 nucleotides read TGCGCCAGCAGCTTACAGGGGGCGAGGACTGAAGCTTTCTTT. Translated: CASSLQGARTEAFF.

The CDR3 nucleotides read TGCGCCAGCAGCCAAGACACCCAAGAGACCCAGTACTTC. This codes for CASSQDTQETQYF. V is TRBV4-1 and J is TRBJ2-5; D gene ambiguous. Per germline, CDR1 MGHRA and CDR2 YSYEKL. Trimming removed 0 bases at V and 1 base at J, with 3 bases between. The CDR3 is 13 residues long.

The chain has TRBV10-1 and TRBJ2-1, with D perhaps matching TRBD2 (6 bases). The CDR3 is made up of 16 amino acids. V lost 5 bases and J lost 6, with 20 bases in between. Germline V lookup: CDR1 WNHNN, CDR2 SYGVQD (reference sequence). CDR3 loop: CASSLTRSGGINEQFF. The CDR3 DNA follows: TGCGCCAGCAGTTTGACTCGTTCCGGGGGAATCAATGAGCAGTTCTTC.

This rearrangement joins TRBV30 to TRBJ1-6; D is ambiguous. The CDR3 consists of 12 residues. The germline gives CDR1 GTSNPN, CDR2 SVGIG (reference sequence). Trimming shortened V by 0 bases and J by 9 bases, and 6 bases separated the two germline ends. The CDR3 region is CAWSVKGSPLHF. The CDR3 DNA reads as TGTGCCTGGAGTGTAAAGGGTTCACCCCTCCACTTT.

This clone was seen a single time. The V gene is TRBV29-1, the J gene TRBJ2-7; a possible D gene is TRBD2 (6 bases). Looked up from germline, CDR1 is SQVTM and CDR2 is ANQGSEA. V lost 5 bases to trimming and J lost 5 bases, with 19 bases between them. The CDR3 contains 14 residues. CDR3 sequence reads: CSVLGGPGVDEQYF. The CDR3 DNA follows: TGCAGCGTTTTGGGGGGACCCGGGGTGGACGAGCAGTACTTC.

CDR3 protein: CASSFQGVDMYF. In nucleotides, the CDR3 is TGTGCCAGCAGCTTCCAGGGGGTGGATATGTACTTC. The chain is built from TRBV7-9 and TRBJ2-7; TRBD1 aligns across 7 bases. This CDR3 is 12 amino acids long. J was trimmed by 12 bases and V by 3 bases; bases with no gene match: 8. CDR1 and CDR2 (germline): SEHNR, FQNEAQ (reference sequence).

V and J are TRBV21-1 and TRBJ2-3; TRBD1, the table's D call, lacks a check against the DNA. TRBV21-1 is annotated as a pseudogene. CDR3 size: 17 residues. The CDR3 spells CASSKAQGPFVSDTQYF. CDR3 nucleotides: TGTGCCAGCAGCAAAGCTCAGGGCCCTTTCGTTTCAGATACGCAGTATTTT.

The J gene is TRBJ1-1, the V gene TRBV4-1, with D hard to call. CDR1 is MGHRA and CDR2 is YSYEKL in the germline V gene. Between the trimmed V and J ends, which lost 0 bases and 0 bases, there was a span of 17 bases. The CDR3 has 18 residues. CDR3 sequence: CASSQEESLRLVNTEAFF. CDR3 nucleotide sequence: TGCGCCAGCAGCCAAGAGGAGTCACTACGCCTTGTGAACACTGAAGCTTTCTTT.

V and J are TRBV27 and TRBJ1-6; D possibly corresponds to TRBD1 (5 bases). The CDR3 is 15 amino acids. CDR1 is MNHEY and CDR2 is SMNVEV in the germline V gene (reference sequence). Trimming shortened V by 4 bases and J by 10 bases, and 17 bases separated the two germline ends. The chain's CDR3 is CASSSWGGLGSPLHF. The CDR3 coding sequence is TGTGCCAGCAGTTCATGGGGGGGACTAGGGTCACCCCTCCACTTT.

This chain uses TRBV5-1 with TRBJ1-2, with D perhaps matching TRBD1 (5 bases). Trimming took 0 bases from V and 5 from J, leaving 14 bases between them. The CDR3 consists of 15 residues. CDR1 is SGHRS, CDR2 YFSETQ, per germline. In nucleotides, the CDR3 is TGCGCCAGCAGCTTGGTACCGGGGGATGGTTATGGCTACACCTTC. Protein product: CASSLVPGDGYGYTF.

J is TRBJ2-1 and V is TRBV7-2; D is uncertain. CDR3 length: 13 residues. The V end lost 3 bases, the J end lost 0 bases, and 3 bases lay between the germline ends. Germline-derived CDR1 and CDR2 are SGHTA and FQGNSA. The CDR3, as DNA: TGTGCCAGCAGCTTGAGCTCCTACAATGAGCAGTTCTTC. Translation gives CASSLSSYNEQFF. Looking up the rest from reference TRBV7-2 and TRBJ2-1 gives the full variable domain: GAGVSQSPSNKVTEKGKDVELRCDPISGHTALYWYRQSLGQGLEFLIYFQGNSAPDKSGLPSDRFSAERTGGSVSTLTIQRTQQEDSAVYLCASSLSSYNEQFFGPGTRLTVL.

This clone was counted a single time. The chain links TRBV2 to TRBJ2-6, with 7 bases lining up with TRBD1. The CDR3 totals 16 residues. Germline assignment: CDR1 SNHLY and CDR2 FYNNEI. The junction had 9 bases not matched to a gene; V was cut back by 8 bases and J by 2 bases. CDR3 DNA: TGTGCCAGCGGACTGACAGGGCAGACTGGGGCCAACGTCCTGACTTTC. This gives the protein CASGLTGQTGANVLTF.

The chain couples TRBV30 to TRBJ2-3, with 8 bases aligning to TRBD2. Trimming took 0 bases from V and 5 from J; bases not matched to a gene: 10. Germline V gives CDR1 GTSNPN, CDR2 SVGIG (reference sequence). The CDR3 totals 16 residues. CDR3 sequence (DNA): TGTGCCTGGAGTGTCCACTTCCGGGGGGGCAAAGATACGCAGTATTTT. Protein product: CAWSVHFRGGKDTQYF. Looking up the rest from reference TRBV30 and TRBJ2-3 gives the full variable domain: SQTIHQWPATLVQPVGSPLSLECTVEGTSNPNLYWYRQAAGRGLQLLFYSVGIGQISSEVPQNLSASRPQDRQFILSSKKLLLSDSGFYLCAWSVHFRGGKDTQYFGPGTRLTVL.

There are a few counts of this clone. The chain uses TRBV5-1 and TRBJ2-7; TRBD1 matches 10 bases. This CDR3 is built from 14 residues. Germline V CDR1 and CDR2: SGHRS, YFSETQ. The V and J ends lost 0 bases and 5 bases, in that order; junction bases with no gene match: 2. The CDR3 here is CASSLGQGANEQYF. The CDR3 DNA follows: TGCGCCAGCAGCTTGGGACAGGGGGCAAACGAGCAGTACTTC.

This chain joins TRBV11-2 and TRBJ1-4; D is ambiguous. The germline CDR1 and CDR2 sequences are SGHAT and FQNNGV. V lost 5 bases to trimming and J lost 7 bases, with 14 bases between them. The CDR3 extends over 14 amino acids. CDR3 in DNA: TGTGCCAGCAGCCGGGCTCAAGTGGGTGAAAAACTGTTTTTT. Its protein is CASSRAQVGEKLFF.

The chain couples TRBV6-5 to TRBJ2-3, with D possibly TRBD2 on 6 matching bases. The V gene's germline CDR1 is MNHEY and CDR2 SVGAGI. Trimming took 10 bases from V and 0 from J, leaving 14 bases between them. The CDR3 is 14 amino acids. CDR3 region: CATGRAGSTDTQYF. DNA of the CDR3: TGTGCCACCGGACGGGCGGGGAGCACAGATACGCAGTATTTT.